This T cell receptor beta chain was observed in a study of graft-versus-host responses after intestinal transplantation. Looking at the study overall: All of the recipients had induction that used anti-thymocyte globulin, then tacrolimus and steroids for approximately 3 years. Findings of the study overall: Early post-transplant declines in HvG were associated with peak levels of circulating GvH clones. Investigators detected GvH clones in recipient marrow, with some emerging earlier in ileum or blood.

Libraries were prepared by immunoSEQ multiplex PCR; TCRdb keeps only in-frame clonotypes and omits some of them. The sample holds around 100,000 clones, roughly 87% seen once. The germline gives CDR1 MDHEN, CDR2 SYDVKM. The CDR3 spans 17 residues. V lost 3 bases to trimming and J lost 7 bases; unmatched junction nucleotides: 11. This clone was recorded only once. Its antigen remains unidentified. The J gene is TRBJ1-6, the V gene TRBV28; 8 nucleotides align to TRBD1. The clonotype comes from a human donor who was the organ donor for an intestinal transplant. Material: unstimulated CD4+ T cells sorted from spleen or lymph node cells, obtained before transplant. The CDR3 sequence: CASSFQRTGFRNSPLHF. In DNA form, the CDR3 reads TGTGCCAGCAGTTTCCAACGGACAGGGTTCAGGAATTCACCCCTCCACTTT.